These 5 T cell receptor beta chains share one sample of origin, sequenced in a study of early T cells in non-severe SARS-CoV-2 infection (dated by TCRdb to about 2021). Libraries were constructed by 5' RACE. TCRdb records NextSeq 500 as the sequencer. TCRdb reanalyzed the raw reads on its own, using fastp at Q25 for trimming and MiXCR for clone calling, and kept in-frame beta chains. Each CDR3 protein gets just one entry, which takes the most common genes and DNA from the rows behind it. The sample table holds about 85,000 distinct CDR3 sequences, of which approximately 15% were seen once. Together, the top ten hold roughly 6.4% of the sample. The sample consisted of whole blood. The source is an adult who was a healthcare worker with PCR-confirmed SARS-CoV-2 infection or an uninfected control (not recorded which).

The chain joins TRBV20-1 to TRBJ1-1; D remains ambiguous. With 2 bases removed from V and 0 bases from J, the gap between germline ends came to 13 bases. Germline CDR1 is DFQATT and CDR2 is SNEGSKA (reference sequence). The length of the CDR3 is 15 residues. CDR3 residues: CSARLGRYMNTEAFF. The CDR3 nucleotides are TGCAGTGCTAGATTAGGCAGGTACATGAACACTGAAGCTTTCTTT.

The chain joins TRBV11-2 to TRBJ1-2; no reliable D call. The CDR3 covers 13 residues. Trimming removed 1 base from V and 4 bases from J, with 7 bases in between. Germline V gene sequence: CDR1 SGHAT, CDR2 FQNNGV. CDR3 nucleotides: TGTGCCAGCAGCTTAGGGACGGGCTATGGCTACACCTTC. This gives the protein CASSLGTGYGYTF.

The chain joins TRBV7-6 to TRBJ2-3, with TRBD2 matching 8 bases. Germline CDR1 is SGHVS and CDR2 is FNYEAQ. V lost 4 bases and J lost 4; bases outside the gene matches: 7. CDR3 size: 15 residues. This CDR3 is CASSSSAGESDTQYF. The CDR3 bases are TGTGCCAGCAGCTCCTCAGCGGGAGAGTCAGATACGCAGTATTTT. The whole variable domain, remainder taken from reference TRBV7-6 and TRBJ2-3, is GAGVSQSPRYKVTKRGQDVALRCDPISGHVSLYWYRQALGQGPEFLTYFNYEAQQDKSGLPNDRFSAERPEGSISTLTIQRTEQRDSAMYRCASSSSAGESDTQYFGPGTRLTVL.

This clonotype was recorded a few times. This chain uses TRBV29-1 with TRBJ1-2; 7 bases align to TRBD1. This CDR3 has 11 amino acids. V lost 7 bases, J lost 3 bases, and 2 bases stayed unmatched. Germline lookup yields CDR1 SQVTM and CDR2 ANQGSEA. The chain's CDR3 is CSADRDYGYTF. In DNA form, the CDR3 reads TGCAGCGCAGACAGGGACTATGGCTACACCTTC.

Only a few counts were recorded for this clonotype. This chain's CDR3 is CASSPDRGRNQPQHF. CDR3 coding DNA: TGTGCCAGCAGCCCGGACAGGGGGCGAAATCAGCCCCAGCATTTT. The chain recombines TRBV7-2 with TRBJ1-5; 11 bases align to TRBD1. The CDR3 spans 15 residues. V gave up 5 bases and J gave up 4 bases; unmatched junction bases: 4. The germline V gene has CDR1 SGHTA and CDR2 FQGNSA.